The clone carrying this T cell receptor (beta chain) was seen many times. These data come from a study of blood T cell repertoires in COVID-19. The wider study: The cDNA or gDNA used as material had been derived from T cells, B-cell-depleted T cells, or PBMCs.

Unmatched junction bases numbered 1, after V lost 2 bases and J lost 3 bases. This CDR3 region has 14 residues. Germline assignment: CDR1 LGHNA and CDR2 YNFKEQ. Authors' processing steps: The authors estimated nucleated cell counts from reference gene primer amplification. Assay: immunoSEQ multiplex PCR; the TCRdb copy retains only in-frame clones and omits some. V and J calls and clone size follow that table, whereas D and trimming were derived from the DNA. There are 200,000 to 250,000 clones in the sample; around 88% occur only once, and around 1.6% lies in the top ten. The chain employs TRBV4-2 and TRBJ1-1; 9 bases line up with TRBD1. The clonotype comes from a man in his late teens or twenties with active or convalescent COVID-19. Sample: peripheral blood. CDR3: CASSQRQGDTEAFF. The CDR3 bases are TGTGCCAGCAGCCAACGACAGGGGGACACTGAAGCTTTCTTT.